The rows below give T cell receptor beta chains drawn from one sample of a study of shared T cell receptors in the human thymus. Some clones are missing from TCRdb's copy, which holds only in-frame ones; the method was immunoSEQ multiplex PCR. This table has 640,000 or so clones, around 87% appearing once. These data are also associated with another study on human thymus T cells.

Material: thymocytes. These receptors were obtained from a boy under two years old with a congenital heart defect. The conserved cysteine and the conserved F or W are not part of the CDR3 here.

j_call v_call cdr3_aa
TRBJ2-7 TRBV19 ASSKGTPPIYEQY
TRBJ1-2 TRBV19 ASSIYPGDNYGYT
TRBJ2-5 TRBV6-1 ASRHRGAEETQY
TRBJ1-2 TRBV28 ASSRQGTWYGYT
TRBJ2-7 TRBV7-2 ASSLGAGANYEQY
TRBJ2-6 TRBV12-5 ASGLVTGGMSGANVLT
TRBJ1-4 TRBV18 ASSPRAGYNEKLF
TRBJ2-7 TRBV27 ASRDRNYEQY
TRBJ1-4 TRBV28 ASSHRQISTNEKLF
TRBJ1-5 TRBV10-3 AISDWFAVGGNQPQH
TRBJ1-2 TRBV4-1 ASSQDGELSGYT
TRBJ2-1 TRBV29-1 SVEPGQGPDEQF
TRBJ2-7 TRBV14 ASSNDITGDEQY
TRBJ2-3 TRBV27 ASSPFRGVSTDTQY
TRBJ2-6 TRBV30 AWSSRRVSGANVLT
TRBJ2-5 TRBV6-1 ASSEALLETQY
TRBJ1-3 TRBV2 ASTHGRDSSGNTIY
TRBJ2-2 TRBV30 AWSARQGVFPGELF
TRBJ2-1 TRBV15 ATSAGRGPYNEQF